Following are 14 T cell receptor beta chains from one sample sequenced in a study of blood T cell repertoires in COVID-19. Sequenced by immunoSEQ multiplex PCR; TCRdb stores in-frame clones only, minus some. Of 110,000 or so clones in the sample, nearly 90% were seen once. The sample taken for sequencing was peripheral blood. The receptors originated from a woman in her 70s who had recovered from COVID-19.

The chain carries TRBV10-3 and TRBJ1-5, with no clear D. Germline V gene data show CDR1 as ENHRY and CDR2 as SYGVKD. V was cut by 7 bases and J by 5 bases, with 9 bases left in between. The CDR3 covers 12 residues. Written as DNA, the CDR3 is TGTGCCATCAAAGTCCCGGATCAGCCCCAGCATTTT. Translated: CAIKVPDQPQHF.

The DNA of the CDR3 is TGTGCCAGCAGCCCTAGGGGGGGGCCAGCTTTCTTT. Translated: CASSPRGGPAFF. This sequence joins TRBV7-2 and TRBJ1-1; TRBD1 is a possible D gene (6 bases). The ends were cut back, 5 bases at V and 10 bases at J, with 14 bases in the middle. From germline, CDR1 is SGHTA and CDR2 FQGNSA. CDR3 length: 12 amino acids.

The CDR3 DNA is TGTGCCAGTAGTCACAAAAGCGGGGGGGCCTCCTACAATGAGCAGTTCTTC. Residues: CASSHKSGGASYNEQFF. The chain carries TRBV19 and TRBJ2-1; 10 positions match TRBD2. Per the germline V gene, CDR1 is LNHDA and CDR2 is SQIVND (reference sequence). The CDR3 is 17 residues long. Trimming removed 5 bases from V and 0 bases from J; junction bases left unmatched: 7.

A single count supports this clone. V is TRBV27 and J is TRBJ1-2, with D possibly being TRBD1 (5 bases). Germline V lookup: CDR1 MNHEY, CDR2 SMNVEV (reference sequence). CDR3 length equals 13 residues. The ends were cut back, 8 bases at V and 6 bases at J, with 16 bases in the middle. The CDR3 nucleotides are TGTGCCAGCTCAGGGCAGGGCCCGGATGGCTACACCTTC. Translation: CASSGQGPDGYTF.

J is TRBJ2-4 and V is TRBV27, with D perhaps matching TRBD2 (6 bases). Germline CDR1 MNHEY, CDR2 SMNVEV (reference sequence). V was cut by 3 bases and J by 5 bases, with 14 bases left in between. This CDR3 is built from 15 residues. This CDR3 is CASSFDRGRQNIQYF. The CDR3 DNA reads TGTGCCAGCAGTTTCGACCGGGGGAGGCAAAACATTCAGTACTTC.

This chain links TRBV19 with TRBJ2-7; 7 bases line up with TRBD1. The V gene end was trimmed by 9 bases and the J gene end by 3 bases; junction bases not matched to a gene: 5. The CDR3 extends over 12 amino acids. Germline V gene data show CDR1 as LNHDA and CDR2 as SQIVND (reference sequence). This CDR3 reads CASGPGGYEQYF. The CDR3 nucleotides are TGTGCCAGCGGTCCAGGGGGCTACGAGCAGTACTTC. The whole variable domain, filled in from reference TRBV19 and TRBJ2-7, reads DGGITQSPKYLFRKEGQNVTLSCEQNLNHDAMYWYRQDPGQGLRLIYYSQIVNDFQKGDIAEGYSVSREKKESFPLTVTSAQKNPTAFYLCASGPGGYEQYFGPGTRLTVT.

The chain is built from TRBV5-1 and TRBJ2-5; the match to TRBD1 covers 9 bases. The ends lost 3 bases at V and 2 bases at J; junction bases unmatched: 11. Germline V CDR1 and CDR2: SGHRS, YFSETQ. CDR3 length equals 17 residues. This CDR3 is CASSSTRGTGIQETQYF. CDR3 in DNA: TGCGCCAGCAGCTCGACCAGGGGGACAGGGATACAAGAGACCCAGTACTTC.

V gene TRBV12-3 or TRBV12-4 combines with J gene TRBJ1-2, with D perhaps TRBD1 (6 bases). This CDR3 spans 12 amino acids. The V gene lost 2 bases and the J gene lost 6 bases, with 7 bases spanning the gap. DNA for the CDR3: TGTGCCAGCAGTTTACAGGGGCATGGCTACACCTTC. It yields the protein CASSLQGHGYTF.

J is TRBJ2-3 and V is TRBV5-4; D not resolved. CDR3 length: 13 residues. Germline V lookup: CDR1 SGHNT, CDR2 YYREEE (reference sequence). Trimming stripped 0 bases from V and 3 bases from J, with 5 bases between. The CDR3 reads CASSLGRTDTQYF. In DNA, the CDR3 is TGTGCCAGCAGCTTGGGCAGGACAGATACGCAGTATTTT.

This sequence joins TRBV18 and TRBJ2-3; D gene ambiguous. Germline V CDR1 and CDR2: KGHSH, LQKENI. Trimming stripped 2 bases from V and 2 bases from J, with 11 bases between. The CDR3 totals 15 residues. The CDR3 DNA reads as TGTGCCAGCTCACCATTGGGCCCTATCACAGATACGCAGTATTTT. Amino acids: CASSPLGPITDTQYF.

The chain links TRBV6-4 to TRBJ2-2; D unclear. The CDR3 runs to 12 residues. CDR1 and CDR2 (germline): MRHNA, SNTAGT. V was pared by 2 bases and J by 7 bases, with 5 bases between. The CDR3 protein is CASSDPVGELFF. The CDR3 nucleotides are TGTGCCAGCAGTGACCCGGTCGGGGAGCTGTTTTTT.

The CDR3 DNA follows: TGCAGCGTCGGGAGCGGATACGGGGACATTCAGTACTTC. Translation gives CSVGSGYGDIQYF. The J gene is TRBJ2-4, the V gene TRBV29-1, with D perhaps matching TRBD2 (6 bases). There are 13 residues in the CDR3. V lost 6 bases, J lost 8 bases, and 17 bases lay in between. From germline, CDR1 is SQVTM and CDR2 ANQGSEA.

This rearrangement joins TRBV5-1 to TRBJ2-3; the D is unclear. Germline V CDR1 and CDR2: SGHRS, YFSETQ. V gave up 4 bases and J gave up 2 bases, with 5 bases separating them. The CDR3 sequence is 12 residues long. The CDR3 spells CASSGLTDTQYF. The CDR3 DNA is TGCGCCAGCAGCGGCCTCACAGATACGCAGTATTTT.

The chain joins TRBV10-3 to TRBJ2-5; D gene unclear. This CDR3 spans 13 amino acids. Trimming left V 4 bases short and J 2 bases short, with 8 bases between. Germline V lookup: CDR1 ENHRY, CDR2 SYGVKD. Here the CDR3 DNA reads TGTGCCATCAGTGCGGGTCCTCAAGAGACCCAGTACTTC. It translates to CAISAGPQETQYF.